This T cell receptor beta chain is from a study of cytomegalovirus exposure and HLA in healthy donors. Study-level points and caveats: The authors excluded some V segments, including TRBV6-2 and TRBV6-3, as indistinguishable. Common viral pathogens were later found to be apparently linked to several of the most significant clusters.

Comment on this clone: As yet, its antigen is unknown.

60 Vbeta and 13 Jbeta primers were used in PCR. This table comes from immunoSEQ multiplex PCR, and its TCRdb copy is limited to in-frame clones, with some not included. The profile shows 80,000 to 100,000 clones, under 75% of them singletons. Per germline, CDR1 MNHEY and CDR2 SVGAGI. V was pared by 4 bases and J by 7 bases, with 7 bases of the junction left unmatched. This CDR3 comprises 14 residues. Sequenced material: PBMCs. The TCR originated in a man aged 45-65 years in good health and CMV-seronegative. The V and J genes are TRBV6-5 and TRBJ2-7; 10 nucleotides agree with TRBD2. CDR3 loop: CASSSTLTSGEQYF. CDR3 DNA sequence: TGTGCCAGCAGTTCCACGCTGACTAGCGGGGAGCAGTACTTC.